This paragraph covers one T cell receptor beta chain sequence. The sample comes from a study of blood T cell repertoires in COVID-19. V trimming: 5 bases; J trimming: 2 bases; junction bases outside the gene matches: 5. The CDR3 has 14 amino acids. In germline, CDR1 is KGHSH, CDR2 LQKENI. Measured with immunoSEQ multiplex PCR; TCRdb has only the in-frame clones, and not every one. In the table there are 45,000 to 55,000 clones, more than 60% of which are singletons. The TCR originated in a human donor with active or convalescent COVID-19. The donor label of this sample is uncertain. This chain links TRBV18 with TRBJ1-1; 7 bases agree with TRBD1. The sequencing input was peripheral blood. CDR3: CASSVSGGNTEAFF. The CDR3 DNA sequence: TGTGCCAGCTCAGTTTCAGGGGGTAACACTGAAGCTTTCTTT.